This TCR beta chain derives from a study of shared clonotypes between healthy human individuals. Study as a whole: Three CD4 naive, three CD4 memory, two CD8 naive and one CD8 memory plate were used per donor.

In regard to this clone: Its antigen is still unknown.

Study outcomes and limitations: Large sequencing depth failed to make sorted-subset sequencing complete, rarefaction showed.

Only in-frame clones appear in the TCRdb table, and some are missing; sequencing was by immunoSEQ multiplex PCR. In the table there are some 2.3 million clones, roughly 93% of which are singletons. The origin of this receptor is a man younger than 35 in good health. Some clones in this sample may be carry-over from other donors' samples. Sequencing used naive CD4+ T cells from PBMCs. Regarding subset: CD45RA+ positively selected.

DNA for the CDR3: TGTGCCAGCACCCAACAGGCCTTCAATCAGCCCCAGCATTTT. Translation gives CASTQQAFNQPQHF. The chain employs TRBV7-8 and TRBJ1-5; weak D call: TRBD1 (5 bases). The germline V gene has CDR1 SGHVS and CDR2 FQNEAQ. Deletions cut 7 bases from V and 3 bases from J, with 13 bases between. The CDR3 sequence is 14 residues long.